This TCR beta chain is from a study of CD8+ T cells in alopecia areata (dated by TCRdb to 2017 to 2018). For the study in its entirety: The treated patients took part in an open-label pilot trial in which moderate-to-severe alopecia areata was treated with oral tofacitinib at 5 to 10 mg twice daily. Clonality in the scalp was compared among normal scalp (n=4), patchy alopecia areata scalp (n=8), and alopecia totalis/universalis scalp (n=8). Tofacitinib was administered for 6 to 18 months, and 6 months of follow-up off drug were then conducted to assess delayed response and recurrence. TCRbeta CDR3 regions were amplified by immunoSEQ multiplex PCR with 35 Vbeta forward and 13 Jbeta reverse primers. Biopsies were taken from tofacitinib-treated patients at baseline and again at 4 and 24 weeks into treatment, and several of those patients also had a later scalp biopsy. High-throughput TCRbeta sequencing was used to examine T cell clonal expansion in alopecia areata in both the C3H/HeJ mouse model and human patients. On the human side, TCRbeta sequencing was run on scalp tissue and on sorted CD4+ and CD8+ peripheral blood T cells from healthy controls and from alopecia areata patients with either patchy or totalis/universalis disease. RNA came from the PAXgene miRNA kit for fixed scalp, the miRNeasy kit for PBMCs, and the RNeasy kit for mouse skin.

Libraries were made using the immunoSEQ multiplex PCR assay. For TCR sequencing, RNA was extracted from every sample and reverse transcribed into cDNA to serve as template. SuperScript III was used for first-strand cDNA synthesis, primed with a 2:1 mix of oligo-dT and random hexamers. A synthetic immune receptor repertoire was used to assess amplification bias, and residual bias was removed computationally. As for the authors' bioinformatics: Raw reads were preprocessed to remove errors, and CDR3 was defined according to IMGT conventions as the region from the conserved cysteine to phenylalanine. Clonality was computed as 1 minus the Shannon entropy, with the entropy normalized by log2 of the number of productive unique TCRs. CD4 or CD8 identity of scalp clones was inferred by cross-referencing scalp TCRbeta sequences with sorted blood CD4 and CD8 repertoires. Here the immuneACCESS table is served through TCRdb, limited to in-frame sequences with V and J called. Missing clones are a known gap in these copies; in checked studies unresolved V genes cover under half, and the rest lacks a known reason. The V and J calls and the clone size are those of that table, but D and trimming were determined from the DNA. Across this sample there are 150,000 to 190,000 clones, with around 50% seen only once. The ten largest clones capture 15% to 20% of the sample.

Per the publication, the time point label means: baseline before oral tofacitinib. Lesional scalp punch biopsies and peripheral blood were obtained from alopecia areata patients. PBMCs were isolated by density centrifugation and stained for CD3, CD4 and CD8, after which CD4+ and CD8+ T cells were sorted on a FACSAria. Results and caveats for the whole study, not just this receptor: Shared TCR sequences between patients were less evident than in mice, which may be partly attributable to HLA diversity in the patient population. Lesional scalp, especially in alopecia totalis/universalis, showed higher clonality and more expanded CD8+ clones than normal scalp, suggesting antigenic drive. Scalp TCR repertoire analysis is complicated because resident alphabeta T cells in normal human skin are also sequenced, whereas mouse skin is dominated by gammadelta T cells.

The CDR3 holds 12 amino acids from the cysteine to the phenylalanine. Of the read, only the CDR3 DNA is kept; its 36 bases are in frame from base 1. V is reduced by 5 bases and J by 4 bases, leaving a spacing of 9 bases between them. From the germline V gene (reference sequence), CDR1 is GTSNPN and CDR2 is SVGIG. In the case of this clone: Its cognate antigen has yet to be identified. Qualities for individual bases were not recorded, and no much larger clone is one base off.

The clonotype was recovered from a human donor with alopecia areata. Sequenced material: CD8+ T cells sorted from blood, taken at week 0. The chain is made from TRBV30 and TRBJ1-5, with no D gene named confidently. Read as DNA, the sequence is TGTGCCTGGTCTGGAGAAAATCAGCCCCAGCATTTT. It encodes CAWSGENQPQHF.